This TCR beta chain was observed in a study of shared clonotypes between healthy human individuals. General study results and limits: Tissues were not sampled, only blood, and their repertoires likely differ.

The CDR3 contains 18 residues. In unsorted samples, genomic DNA was obtained using 75 million to 90 million PBMCs. This clone was seen just once. What it binds is unknown. Deep level was the assay's run setting. TCRdb's table, derived via immunoSEQ multiplex PCR, lists solely in-frame clones and lacks some. The repertoire has about 490,000 clones, 79% of them found once; the top ten carry less than 15%. This rearrangement joins TRBV21-1 to TRBJ2-7; the table's D call, TRBD1, has no DNA check behind it. TRBV21-1 is flagged as a pseudogene. This clonotype was obtained from a middle-aged woman in good health. Some clones in this sample may be carry-over from other donors' samples. The specimen was PBMCs. The CDR3 loop reads CASSKDGRGRTAAYEQYF. As DNA, the CDR3 is TGTGCCAGCAGCAAAGATGGTCGGGGAAGGACAGCGGCCTACGAGCAGTACTTC.